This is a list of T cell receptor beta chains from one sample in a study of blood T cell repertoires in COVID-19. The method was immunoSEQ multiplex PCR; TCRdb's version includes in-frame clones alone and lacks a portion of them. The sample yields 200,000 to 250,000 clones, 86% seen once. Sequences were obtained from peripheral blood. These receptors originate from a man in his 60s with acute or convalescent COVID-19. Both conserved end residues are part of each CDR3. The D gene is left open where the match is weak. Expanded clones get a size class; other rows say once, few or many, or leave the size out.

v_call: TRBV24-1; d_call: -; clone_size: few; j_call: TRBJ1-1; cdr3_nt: TGTGCCACCAGGGACAGATTTATGAACACTGAAGCTTTCTTT; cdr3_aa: CATRDRFMNTEAFF
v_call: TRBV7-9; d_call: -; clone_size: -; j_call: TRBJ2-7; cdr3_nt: TGTGCCAGCAGACCCTCCGGGAGCTCCTACGAGCAGTACTTC; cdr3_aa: CASRPSGSSYEQYF
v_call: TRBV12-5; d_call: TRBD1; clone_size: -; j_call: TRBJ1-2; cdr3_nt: TGTGCTAGTGGTTTGCCCCAGACAGGGGCCGACTATGGCTACACCTTC; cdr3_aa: CASGLPQTGADYGYTF
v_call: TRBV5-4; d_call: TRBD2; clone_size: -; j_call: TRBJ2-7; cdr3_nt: TGTGCCAGCAGCTTGGCGCGGGGGACCTACGAGCAGTACTTC; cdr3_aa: CASSLARGTYEQYF
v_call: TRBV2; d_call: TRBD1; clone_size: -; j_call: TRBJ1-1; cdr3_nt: TGTGCCAGCAGAGGGACAGGGGAAACTGAAGCTTTCTTT; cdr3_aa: CASRGTGETEAFF
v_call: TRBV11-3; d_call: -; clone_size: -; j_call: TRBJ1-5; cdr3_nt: TGTGCCAGCAGCTACTCCACAGGGAATCAGCCCCAGCATTTT; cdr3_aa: CASSYSTGNQPQHF
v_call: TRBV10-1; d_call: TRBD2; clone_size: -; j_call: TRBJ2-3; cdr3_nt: TGCGCCAGCAGTGACGGTCCTAGCGGGAGTCGGGGCTGGGCAGATACGCAGTATTTT; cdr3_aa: CASSDGPSGSRGWADTQYF
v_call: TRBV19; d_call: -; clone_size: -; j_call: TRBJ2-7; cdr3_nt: TGTGCCAGTAGCTTCGGGACACCCAAGGACTACGAGCAGTACTTC; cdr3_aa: CASSFGTPKDYEQYF
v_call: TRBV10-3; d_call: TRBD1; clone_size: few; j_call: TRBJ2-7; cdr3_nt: TGTGCCTCAACGGGACAGGGCTACGAGCAGTACTTC; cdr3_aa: CASTGQGYEQYF
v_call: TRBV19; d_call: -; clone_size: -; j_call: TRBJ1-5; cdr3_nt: TGTGCCAGTAGTATCCCCAGGGCCCAGCCCCAGCATTTT; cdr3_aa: CASSIPRAQPQHF
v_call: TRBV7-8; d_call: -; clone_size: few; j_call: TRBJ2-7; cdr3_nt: TGTGCCAGCAGCTTAGACAGAGTCTCCTACGAGCAGTACTTC; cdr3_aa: CASSLDRVSYEQYF
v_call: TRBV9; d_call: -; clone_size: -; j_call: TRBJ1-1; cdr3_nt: TGTGCCAGCAGCGTAGGGAGGGGTGGTGAAGCTTTCTTT; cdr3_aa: CASSVGRGGEAFF
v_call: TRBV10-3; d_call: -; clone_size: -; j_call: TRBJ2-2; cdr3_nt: TGTGCCATCAGTGAGTCGCAGGGGGGCAGCACCGGGGAGCTGTTTTTT; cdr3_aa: CAISESQGGSTGELFF
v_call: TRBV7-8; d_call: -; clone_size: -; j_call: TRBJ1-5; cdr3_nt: TGTGCCAGCAGCTTGGACACTTATAGCAATCAGCCCCAGCATTTT; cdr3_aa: CASSLDTYSNQPQHF
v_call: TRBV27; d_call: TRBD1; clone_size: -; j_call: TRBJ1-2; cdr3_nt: TGTGCCAGCAGTCCCAGACAGGGGTCCTACTATGGCTACACCTTC; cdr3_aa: CASSPRQGSYYGYTF
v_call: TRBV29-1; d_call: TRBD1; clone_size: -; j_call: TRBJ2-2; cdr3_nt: TGCAGCGGCGGACAGGACTACACCGGGGAGCTGTTTTTT; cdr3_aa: CSGGQDYTGELFF
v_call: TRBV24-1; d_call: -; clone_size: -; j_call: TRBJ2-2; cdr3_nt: TGTGCCACCAGTGATGATCACCGGGACACAAGGTCCGGGGAGCTGTTTTTT; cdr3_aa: CATSDDHRDTRSGELFF
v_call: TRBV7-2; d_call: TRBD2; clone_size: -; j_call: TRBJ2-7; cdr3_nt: TGTGCCAGCAGCTTAACTAGCGGGAGGGCCTACGAGCAGTACTTC; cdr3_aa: CASSLTSGRAYEQYF